This T cell receptor beta chain was found in a study of Ad26.COV2.S vaccination and SARS-CoV-2 variants. Study at large: Administration of Ad26.COV2.S was intramuscular, either once or twice 56 days apart.

Remarks on this clone: Its specificity is unknown.

CDR1 and CDR2 from the germline V gene are MDHEN and SYDVKM. The CDR3 has 16 amino acids. V shed 1 base, J shed 2 bases, and the junction held 4 bases outside the gene matches. TCRdb's copy holds only in-frame clones and misses some; the assay was immunoSEQ multiplex PCR. The sample lists roughly 400,000 clones; 70% to 90% were seen once. Treatment defined: some 20 received Ad26.COV2.S at low or high dose, single or two shots; roughly five received placebo; per-sample allocation not given. Specimen acquisition occurred on day 63 following the initial vaccine or placebo injection. General study results and limits: The TCR breadth and depth analyses may have understated or missed part of the total T cell responses.

The rearrangement links TRBV28 to TRBJ2-7; 11 bases align to TRBD2. This clonotype was sampled from a person aged 18-60 years who received the Ad26.COV2.S COVID-19 vaccine or a placebo. The sequenced sample was peripheral blood, obtained in a trial of Ad26.COV2.S vaccine versus placebo. The CDR3 region is CASSLYLAGGTYEQYF. The DNA for the CDR3 is TGTGCCAGCAGTTTATATCTAGCGGGAGGAACCTACGAGCAGTACTTC.